This T cell receptor (beta chain) was obtained from a study of cytomegalovirus exposure and HLA in healthy donors. General study findings and limits: There were reportedly fewer N-insertions in an Asian-associated ancestry cluster than the approximately 640-donor mean, in a later analysis.

Details on this clone: Its antigen remains unidentified.

The PCR was carried out with 60 Vbeta primers and 13 Jbeta primers. Produced via immunoSEQ multiplex PCR; TCRdb's table is partial and in-frame only. The sample includes 150,000 to 200,000 clones, around four fifths seen only once; the top ten take 1.4% to 1.5%. The TCR originated in a woman aged 30 to 39 in good health and CMV-seropositive. The sample taken for sequencing was PBMCs.

CDR3 sequence: CASSEDWGPEAFF. CDR3 DNA: TGTGCCAGTAGTGAGGATTGGGGCCCTGAAGCTTTCTTT. This rearrangement joins TRBV19 to TRBJ1-1, with D possibly matching TRBD1 (5 bases). The CDR3 has 13 residues. The V gene lost 5 bases and the J gene lost 6 bases, with 13 bases spanning the gap. The germline CDR1 and CDR2 sequences are LNHDA and SQIVND (reference sequence).